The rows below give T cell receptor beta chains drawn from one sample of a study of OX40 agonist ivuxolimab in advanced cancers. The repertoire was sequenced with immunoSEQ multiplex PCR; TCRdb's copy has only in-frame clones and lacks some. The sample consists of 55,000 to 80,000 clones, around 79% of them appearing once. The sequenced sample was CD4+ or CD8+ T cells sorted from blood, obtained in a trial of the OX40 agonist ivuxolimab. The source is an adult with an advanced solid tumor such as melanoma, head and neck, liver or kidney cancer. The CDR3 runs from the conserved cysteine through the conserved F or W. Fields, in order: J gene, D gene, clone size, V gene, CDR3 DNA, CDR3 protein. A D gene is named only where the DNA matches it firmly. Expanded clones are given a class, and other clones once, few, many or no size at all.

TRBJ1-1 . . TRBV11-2 TGTGCCAGCAGCCCCTTTAACACTGAAGCTTTCTTT CASSPFNTEAFF
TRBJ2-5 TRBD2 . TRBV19 TGTGCCAGTAGTATAAGTGTCGGGGGGGTAGGACAAGAGACCCAGTACTTC CASSISVGGVGQETQYF
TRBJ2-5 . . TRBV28 TGTGCCAGCAGTTTATTTGGCAGCACCCAAGAGACCCAGTACTTC CASSLFGSTQETQYF
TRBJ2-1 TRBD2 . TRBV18 TGTGCCAGCTCACCAGGCCTAGCGGGAGTCTCTTACAATGAGCAGTTCTTC CASSPGLAGVSYNEQFF
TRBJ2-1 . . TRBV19 TGTGCCAGTAGTATGCGCCGGGGAGGCCATGAGCAGTTCTTC CASSMRRGGHEQFF
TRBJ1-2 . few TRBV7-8 TGTGCCAGCAGCTTAGACCCGACCGGCCATGGCTACACCTTC CASSLDPTGHGYTF
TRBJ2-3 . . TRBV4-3 TGCGCCAGCAGCCACTCCTGGATCCTAGGCACAGATACGCAGTATTTT CASSHSWILGTDTQYF
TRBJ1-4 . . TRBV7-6 TGTGCCAGCAGCGCTAGCCAGGGAGTTTTCGAAAAACTGTTTTTT CASSASQGVFEKLFF
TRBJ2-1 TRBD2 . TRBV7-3 TGTGCCAGCAGCTCTGCCGCGGGAGCCTACAATGAGCAGTTCTTC CASSSAAGAYNEQFF
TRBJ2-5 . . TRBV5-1 TGCGCCAGCAGCTTGATCCAGGGGACCCAAGAGACCCAGTACTTC CASSLIQGTQETQYF
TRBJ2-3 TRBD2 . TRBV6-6 TGTGCCAGCAGTTCTAGCGGAGACCAAGATACGCAGTATTTT CASSSSGDQDTQYF
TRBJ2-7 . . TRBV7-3 TGTGCCAGCAGCTTAACCGTGCTAGCGACCTACGAGCAGTACTTC CASSLTVLATYEQYF
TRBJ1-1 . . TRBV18 TGTGCCAGCTCACCAACGGGATCCGACACTGAAGCTTTCTTT CASSPTGSDTEAFF